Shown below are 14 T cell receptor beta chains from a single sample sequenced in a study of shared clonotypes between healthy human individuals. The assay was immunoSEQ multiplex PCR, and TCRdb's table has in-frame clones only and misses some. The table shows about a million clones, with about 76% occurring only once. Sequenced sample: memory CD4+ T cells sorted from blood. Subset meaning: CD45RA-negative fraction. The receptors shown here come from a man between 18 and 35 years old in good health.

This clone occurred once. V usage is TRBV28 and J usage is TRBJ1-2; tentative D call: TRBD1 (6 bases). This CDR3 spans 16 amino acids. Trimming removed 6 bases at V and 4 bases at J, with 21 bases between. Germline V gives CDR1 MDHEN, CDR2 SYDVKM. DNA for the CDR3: TGTGCCAGCAGGGTACCGACAGGAGTGCTTAGCTATGGCTACACCTTC. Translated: CASRVPTGVLSYGYTF.

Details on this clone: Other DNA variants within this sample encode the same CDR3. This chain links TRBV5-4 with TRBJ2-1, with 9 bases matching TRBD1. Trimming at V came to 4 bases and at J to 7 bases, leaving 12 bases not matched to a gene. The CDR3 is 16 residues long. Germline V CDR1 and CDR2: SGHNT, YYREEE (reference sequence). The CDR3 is CASSPPGTGRLNEQFF. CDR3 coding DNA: TGTGCCAGCAGCCCCCCCGGGACAGGGAGGTTAAATGAGCAGTTCTTC. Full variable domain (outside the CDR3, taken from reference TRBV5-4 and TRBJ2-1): ETGVTQSPTHLIKTRGQQVTLRCSSQSGHNTVSWYQQALGQGPQFIFQYYREEENGRGNFPPRFSGLQFPNYSSELNVNALELDDSALYLCASSPPGTGRLNEQFFGPGTRLTVL.

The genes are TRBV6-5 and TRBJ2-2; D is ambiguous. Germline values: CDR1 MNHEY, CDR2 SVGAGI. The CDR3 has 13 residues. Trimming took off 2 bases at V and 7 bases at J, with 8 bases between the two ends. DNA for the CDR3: TGTGCCAGCAGTTACATCCGCGGCGGGGAGCTGTTTTTT. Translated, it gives CASSYIRGGELFF.

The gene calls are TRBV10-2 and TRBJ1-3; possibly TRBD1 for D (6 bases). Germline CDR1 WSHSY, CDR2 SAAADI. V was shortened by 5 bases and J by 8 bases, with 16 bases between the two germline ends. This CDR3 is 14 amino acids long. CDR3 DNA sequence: TGCGCCAGCAGTAAGGAGCACGCAGGGGACACCATATATTTT. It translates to CASSKEHAGDTIYF.

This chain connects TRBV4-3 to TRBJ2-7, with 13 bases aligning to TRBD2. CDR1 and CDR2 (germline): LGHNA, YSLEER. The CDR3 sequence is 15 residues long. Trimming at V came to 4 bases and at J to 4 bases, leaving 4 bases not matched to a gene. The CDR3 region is CASSPGLAGAYEQYF. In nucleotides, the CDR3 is TGCGCCAGCAGCCCCGGACTAGCGGGAGCGTACGAGCAGTACTTC.

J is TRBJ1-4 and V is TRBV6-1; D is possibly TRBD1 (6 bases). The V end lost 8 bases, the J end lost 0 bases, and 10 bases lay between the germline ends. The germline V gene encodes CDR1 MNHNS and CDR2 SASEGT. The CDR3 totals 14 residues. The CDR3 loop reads CASERTATNEKLFF. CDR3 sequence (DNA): TGTGCCAGCGAGAGGACAGCAACTAATGAAAAACTGTTTTTT.

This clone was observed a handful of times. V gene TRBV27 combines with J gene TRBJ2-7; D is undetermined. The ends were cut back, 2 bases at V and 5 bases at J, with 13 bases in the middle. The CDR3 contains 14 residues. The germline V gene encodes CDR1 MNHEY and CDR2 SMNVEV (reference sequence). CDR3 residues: CASSLRVRAHEQYF. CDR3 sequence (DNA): TGTGCCAGCAGTTTACGCGTTAGGGCCCACGAGCAGTACTTC.

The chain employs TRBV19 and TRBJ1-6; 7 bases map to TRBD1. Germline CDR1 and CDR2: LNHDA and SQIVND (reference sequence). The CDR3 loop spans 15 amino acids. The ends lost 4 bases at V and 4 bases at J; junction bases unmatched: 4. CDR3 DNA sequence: TGTGCCAGTAGTACCCGGGACAGTTATAATTCACCCCTCCACTTT. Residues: CASSTRDSYNSPLHF.

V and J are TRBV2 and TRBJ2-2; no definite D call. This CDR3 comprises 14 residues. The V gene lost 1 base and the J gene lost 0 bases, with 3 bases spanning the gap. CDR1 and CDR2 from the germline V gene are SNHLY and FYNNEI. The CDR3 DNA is TGTGCCAGCAGTGAAGGGTCGAACACCGGGGAGCTGTTTTTT. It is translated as CASSEGSNTGELFF. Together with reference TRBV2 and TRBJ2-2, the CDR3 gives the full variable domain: EPEVTQTPSHQVTQMGQEVILRCVPISNHLYFYWYRQILGQKVEFLVSFYNNEISEKSEIFDDQFSVERPDGSNFTLKIRSTKLEDSAMYFCASSEGSNTGELFFGEGSRLTVL.

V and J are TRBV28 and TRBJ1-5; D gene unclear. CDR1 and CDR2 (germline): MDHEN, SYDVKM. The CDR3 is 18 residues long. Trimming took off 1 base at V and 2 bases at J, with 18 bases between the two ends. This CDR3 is CASSLFGQLSGGNQPQHF. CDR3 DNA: TGTGCCAGCAGTTTATTCGGGCAGCTAAGCGGGGGCAATCAGCCCCAGCATTTT.

The CDR3 bases are TGTGCCAGCGCGGCGTTTAGCTCCTACGAGCAGTACTTC. Protein: CASAAFSSYEQYF. The genes are TRBV7-2 and TRBJ2-7; no clear D. Trimming left V 8 bases short and J 0 bases short, with 11 bases between. The CDR3 is 13 amino acids. Per the germline V gene, CDR1 is SGHTA and CDR2 is FQGNSA.

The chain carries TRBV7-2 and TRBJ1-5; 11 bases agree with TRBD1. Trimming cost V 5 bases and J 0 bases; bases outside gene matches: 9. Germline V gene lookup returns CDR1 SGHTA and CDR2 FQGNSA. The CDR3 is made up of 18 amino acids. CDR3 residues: CASSIGTGGSSSNQPQHF. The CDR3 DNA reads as TGTGCCAGCAGCATCGGGACAGGGGGGTCATCTAGCAATCAGCCCCAGCATTTT. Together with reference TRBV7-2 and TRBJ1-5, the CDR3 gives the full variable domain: GAGVSQSPSNKVTEKGKDVELRCDPISGHTALYWYRQSLGQGLEFLIYFQGNSAPDKSGLPSDRFSAERTGGSVSTLTIQRTQQEDSAVYLCASSIGTGGSSSNQPQHFGDGTRLSIL.

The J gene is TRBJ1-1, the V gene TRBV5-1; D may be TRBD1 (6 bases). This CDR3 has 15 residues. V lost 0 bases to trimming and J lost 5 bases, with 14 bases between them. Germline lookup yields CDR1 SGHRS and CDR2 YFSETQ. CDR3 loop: CASSLGTGRGTEAFF. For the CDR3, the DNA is TGCGCCAGCAGCTTGGGTACAGGGAGGGGGACTGAAGCTTTCTTT.

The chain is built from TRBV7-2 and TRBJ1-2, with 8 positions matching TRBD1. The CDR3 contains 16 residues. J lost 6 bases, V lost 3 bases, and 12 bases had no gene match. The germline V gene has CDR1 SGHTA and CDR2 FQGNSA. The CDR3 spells CASSFSPDRVNDGYTF. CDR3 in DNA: TGTGCCAGCAGCTTCTCCCCGGACAGGGTGAACGATGGCTACACCTTC.